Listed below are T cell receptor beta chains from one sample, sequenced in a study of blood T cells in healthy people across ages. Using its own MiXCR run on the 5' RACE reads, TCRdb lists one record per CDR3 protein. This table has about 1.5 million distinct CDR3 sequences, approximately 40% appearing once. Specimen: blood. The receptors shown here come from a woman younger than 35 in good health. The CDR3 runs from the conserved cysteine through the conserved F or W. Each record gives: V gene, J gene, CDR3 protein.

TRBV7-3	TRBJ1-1	CASSQARQSTEAFF
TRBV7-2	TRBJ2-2	CASAPAGVTGELFF
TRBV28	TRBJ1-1	CASSLDDYTEAFF
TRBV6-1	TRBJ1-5	CASSEYPDQPQHF
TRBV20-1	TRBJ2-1	CSASPSSGGGEQFF
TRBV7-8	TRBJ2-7	CASTGSSFYEQYF
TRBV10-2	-	CASSSGGSYAYEQYF
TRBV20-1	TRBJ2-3	CSARGYTSGATDTQYF
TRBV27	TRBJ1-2	CATLGEGAHDGYTF
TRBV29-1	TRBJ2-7	CSVVPSGAPYEQYF
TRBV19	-	CASSKGQHEIYEQYF
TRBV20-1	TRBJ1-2	CSASATGLGNYGYTF
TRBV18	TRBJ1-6	CASSPKDRNSPLHF
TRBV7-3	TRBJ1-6	CASSRKANSPLHF
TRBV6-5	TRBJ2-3	CASMSAGAKDTQYF
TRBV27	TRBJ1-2	CASSLGQGRDHYGYTF
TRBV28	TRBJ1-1	CASRLGRVRGAEAFF
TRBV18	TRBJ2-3	CASSQEREAGTDTQYF
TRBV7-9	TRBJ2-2	CASSSGLAFNTGELFF
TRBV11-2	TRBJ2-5	CASTRQGARETQYF
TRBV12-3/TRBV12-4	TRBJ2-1	CASSPFIDEQFF
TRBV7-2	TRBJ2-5	CASSPRDLPSKQYF
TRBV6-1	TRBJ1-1	CASSLQGEWTEAFF
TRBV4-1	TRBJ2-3	CASSQDGTSGRVDTQYF
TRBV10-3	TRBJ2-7	CAITISDRDDYEQYF
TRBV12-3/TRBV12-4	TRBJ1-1	CASSFPSQGGSGTEAFF
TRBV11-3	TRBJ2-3	CASSSRQGGTTDTQYF